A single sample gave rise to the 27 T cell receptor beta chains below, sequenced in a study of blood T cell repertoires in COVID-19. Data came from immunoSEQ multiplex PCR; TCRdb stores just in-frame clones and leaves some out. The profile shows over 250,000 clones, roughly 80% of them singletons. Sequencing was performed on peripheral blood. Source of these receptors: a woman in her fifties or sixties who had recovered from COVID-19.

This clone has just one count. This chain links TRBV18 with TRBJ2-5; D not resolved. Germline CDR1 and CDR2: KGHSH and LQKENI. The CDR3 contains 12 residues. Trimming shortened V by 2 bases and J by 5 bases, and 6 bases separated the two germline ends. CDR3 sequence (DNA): TGTGCCAGCTCACCATCCCTCGAGACCCAGTACTTC. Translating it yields CASSPSLETQYF.

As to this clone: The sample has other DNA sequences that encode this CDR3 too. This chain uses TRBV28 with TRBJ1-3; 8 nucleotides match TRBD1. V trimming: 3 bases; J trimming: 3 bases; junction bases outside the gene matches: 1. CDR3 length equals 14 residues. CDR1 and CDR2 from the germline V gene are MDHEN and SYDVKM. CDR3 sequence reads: CASSLDRVGNTIYF. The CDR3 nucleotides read TGTGCCAGCAGTTTGGACAGGGTTGGAAACACCATATATTTT.

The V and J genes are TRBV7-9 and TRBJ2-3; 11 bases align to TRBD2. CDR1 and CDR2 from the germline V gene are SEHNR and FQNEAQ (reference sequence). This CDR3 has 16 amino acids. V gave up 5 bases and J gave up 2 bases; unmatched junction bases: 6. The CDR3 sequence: CASSKGTSGNTDTQYF. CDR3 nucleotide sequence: TGTGCCAGCAGCAAAGGGACTAGCGGTAACACAGATACGCAGTATTTT.

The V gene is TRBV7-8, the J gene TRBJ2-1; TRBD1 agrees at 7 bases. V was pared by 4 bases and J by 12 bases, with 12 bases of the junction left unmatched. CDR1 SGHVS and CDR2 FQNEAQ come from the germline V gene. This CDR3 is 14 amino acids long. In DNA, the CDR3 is TGTGCCAGCAGCTCGGGACAGTCCCCCCTCCGGCAGTTCTTC. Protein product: CASSSGQSPLRQFF.

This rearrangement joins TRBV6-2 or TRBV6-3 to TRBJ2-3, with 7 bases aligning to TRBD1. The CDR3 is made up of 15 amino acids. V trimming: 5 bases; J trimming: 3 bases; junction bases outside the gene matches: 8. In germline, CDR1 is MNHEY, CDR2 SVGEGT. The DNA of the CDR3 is TGTGCCAGCAGTCCCGGGACAGACTCGACAGATACGCAGTATTTT. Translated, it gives CASSPGTDSTDTQYF.

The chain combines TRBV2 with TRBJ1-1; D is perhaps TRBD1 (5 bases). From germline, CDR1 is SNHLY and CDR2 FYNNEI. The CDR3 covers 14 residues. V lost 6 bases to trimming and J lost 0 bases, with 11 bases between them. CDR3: CASRADIMNTEAFF. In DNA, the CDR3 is TGTGCCAGCAGGGCGGACATCATGAACACTGAAGCTTTCTTT.

The DNA of the CDR3 is TGCGCCAGCAGCCGGGATGGGGGGTCCATCATGGGGCAGTATTTT. Translated: CASSRDGGSIMGQYF. The genes are TRBV4-1 and TRBJ2-3; a possible D gene is TRBD2 (6 bases). The CDR3 loop spans 15 amino acids. The germline V gene has CDR1 MGHRA and CDR2 YSYEKL. The V end was cut by 4 bases, the J end by 11 bases, with 22 bases between.

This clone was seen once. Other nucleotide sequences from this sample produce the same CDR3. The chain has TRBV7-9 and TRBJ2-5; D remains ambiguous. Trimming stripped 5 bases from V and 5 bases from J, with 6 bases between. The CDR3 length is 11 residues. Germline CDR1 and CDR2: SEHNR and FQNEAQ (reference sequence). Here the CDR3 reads CASSPRETQYF. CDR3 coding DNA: TGTGCCAGCAGCCCCCGGGAGACCCAGTACTTC.

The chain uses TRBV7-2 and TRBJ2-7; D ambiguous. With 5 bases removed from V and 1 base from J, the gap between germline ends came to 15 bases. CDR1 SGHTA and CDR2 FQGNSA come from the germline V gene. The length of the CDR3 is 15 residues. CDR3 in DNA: TGTGCCAGCAGCAGATCGCCGGGTCAGTCCTACGAGCAGTACTTC. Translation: CASSRSPGQSYEQYF.

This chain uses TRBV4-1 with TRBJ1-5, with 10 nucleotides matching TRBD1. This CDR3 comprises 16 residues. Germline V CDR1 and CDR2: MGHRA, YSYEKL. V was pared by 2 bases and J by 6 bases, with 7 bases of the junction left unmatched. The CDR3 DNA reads TGCGCCAGCAGCCAAAAGCTCGGGACAGGGGTTCAGCCCCAGCATTTT. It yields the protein CASSQKLGTGVQPQHF.

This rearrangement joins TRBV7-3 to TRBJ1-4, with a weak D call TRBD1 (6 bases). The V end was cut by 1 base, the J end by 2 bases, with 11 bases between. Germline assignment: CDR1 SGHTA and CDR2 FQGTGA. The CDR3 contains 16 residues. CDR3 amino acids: CASSLMGRGTNEKLFF. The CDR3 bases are TGTGCCAGCAGCTTAATGGGCAGGGGCACTAATGAAAAACTGTTTTTT.

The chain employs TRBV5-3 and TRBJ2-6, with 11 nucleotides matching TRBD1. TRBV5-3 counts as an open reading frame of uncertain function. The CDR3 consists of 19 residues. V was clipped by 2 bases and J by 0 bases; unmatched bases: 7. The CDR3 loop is CARSFSGTGGFSGANVLTF. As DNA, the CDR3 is TGTGCCAGAAGCTTTTCCGGGACAGGGGGTTTCTCTGGGGCCAACGTCCTGACTTTC.

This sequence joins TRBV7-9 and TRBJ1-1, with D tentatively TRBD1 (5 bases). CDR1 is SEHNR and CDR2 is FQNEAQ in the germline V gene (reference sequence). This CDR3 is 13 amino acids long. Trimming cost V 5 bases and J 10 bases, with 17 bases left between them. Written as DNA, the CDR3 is TGTGCCAGCAGCCCCCTGCAGGGAACGCGAGCTTTCTTT. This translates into CASSPLQGTRAFF.

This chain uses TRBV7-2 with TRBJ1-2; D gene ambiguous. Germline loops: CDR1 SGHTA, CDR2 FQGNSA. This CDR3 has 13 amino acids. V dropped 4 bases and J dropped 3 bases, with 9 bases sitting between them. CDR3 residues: CASSYREHYGYTF. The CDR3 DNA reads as TGTGCCAGCAGCTATAGAGAGCACTATGGCTACACCTTC.

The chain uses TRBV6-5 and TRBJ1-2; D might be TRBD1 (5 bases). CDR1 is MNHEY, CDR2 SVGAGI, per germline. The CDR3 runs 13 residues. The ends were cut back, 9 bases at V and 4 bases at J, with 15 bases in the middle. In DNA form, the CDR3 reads TGTGCCAGTACAGACGGGGGATCCTATGGCTACACCTTC. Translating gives CASTDGGSYGYTF.

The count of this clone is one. CDR3 nucleotide sequence: TGTGCCAGCAGCCCATCCGGGACTGGGGATGAAAAACTGTTTTTT. This sequence encodes CASSPSGTGDEKLFF. The chain combines TRBV7-9 with TRBJ1-4, with D possibly being TRBD1 (5 bases). The CDR3 spans 15 residues. V was pared by 5 bases and J by 6 bases, with 16 bases between. Germline lookup yields CDR1 SEHNR and CDR2 FQNEAQ (reference sequence).

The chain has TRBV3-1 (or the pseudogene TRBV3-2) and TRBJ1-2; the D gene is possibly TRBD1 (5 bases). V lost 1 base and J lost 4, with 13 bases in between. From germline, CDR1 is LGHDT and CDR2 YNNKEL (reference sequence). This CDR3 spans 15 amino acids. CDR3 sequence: CASSQVGDSLYGYTF. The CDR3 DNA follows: TGTGCCAGCAGCCAAGTTGGAGACAGTCTCTATGGCTACACCTTC.

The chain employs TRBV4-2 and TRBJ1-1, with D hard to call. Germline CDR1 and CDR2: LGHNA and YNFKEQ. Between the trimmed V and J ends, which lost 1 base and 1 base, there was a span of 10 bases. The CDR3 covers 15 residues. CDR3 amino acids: CASSQVGSGNTEAFF. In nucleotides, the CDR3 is TGTGCCAGCAGCCAAGTTGGGTCGGGGAACACTGAAGCTTTCTTT.

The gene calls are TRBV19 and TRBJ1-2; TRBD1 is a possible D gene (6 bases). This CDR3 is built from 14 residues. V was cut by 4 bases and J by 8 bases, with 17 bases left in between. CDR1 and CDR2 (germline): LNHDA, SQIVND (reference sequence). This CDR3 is CASSTRGQGSGYTF. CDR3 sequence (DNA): TGTGCCAGTAGTACACGAGGGCAGGGGAGCGGCTACACCTTC.

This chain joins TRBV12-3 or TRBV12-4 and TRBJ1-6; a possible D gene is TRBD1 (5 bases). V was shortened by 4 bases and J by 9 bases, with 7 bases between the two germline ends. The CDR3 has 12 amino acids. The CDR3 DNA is TGTGCCAGCAGTTGGGGGGTTTCACCCCTCCACTTT. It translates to CASSWGVSPLHF.

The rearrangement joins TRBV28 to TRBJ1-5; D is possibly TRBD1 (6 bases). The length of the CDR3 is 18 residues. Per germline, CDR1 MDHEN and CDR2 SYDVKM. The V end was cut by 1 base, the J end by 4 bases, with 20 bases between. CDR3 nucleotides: TGTGCCAGCAGTTTATACGGGGTCGGCCAGGGGCCAAATCAGCCCCAGCATTTT. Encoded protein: CASSLYGVGQGPNQPQHF.

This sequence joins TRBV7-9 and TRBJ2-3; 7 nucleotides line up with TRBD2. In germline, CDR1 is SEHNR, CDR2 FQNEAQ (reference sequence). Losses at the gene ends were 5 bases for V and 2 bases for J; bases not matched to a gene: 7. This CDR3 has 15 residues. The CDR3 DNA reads TGTGCCAGCAGCCTATCTAGCGGCTTCACAGATACGCAGTATTTT. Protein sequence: CASSLSSGFTDTQYF.

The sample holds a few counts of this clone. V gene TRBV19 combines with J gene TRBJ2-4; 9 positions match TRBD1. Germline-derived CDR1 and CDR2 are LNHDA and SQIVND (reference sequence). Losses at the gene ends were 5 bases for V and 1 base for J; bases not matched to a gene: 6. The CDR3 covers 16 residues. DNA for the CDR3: TGTGCCAGTAGTCTACAGGGGGCGGCCGCCAAAAACATTCAGTACTTC. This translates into CASSLQGAAAKNIQYF. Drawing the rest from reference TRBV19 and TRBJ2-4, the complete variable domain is DGGITQSPKYLFRKEGQNVTLSCEQNLNHDAMYWYRQDPGQGLRLIYYSQIVNDFQKGDIAEGYSVSREKKESFPLTVTSAQKNPTAFYLCASSLQGAAAKNIQYFGAGTRLSVL.

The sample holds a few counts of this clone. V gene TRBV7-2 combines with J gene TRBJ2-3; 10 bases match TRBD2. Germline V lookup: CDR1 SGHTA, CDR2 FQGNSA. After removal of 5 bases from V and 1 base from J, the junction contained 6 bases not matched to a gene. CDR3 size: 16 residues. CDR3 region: CASSLSLAGGTDTQYF. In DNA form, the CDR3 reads TGTGCCAGCAGCCTGTCTCTAGCGGGGGGCACAGATACGCAGTATTTT.

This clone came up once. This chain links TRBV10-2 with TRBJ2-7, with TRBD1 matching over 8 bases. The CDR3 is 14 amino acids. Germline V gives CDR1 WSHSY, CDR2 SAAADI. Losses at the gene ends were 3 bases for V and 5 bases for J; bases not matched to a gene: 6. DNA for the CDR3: TGCGCCAGCAGTGACAGGTCGGGACAGGACGAGCAGTACTTC. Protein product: CASSDRSGQDEQYF.

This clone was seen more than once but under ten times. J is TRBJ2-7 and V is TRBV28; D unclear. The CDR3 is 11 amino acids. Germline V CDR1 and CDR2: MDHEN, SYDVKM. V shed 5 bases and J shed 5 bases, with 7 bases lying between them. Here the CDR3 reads CASSETDEQYF. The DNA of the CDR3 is TGTGCCAGCAGTGAAACAGACGAGCAGTACTTC.

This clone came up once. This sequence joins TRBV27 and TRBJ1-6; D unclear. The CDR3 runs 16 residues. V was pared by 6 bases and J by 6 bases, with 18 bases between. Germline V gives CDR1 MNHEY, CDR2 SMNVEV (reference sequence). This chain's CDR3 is CASSPIPGWLNSPLHF. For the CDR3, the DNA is TGTGCCAGCAGCCCGATTCCGGGTTGGCTTAATTCACCCCTCCACTTT.